The 3 T cell receptor beta chains listed next were all sequenced from one sample in a study of blood T cell repertoires in COVID-19. Produced via immunoSEQ multiplex PCR; TCRdb's table is partial and in-frame only. This table has about 95,000 clones, about 85% appearing once. Sequencing input: peripheral blood. These receptors were collected from a man at least 80 years old with active or convalescent COVID-19.

This clone was seen a few times. The chain is built from TRBV7-2 and TRBJ1-5; D not certain. V gave up 5 bases and J gave up 1 base, with 12 bases separating them. CDR1 and CDR2 from the germline V gene are SGHTA and FQGNSA. The CDR3 extends over 15 amino acids. CDR3 in amino acids: CASSIRSTSNQPQHF. The CDR3 region has the DNA TGTGCCAGCAGCATCCGGAGCACCAGCAATCAGCCCCAGCATTTT.

This chain uses TRBV7-2 with TRBJ2-7; 7 bases are shared with TRBD1. V gave up 5 bases and J gave up 0 bases; unmatched junction bases: 13. The germline V gene encodes CDR1 SGHTA and CDR2 FQGNSA. CDR3 size: 17 residues. The CDR3 region is CASSPGGGQGSSYEQYF. The DNA of the CDR3 is TGTGCCAGCAGCCCAGGGGGTGGTCAGGGGAGCTCCTACGAGCAGTACTTC.

The rearrangement uses TRBV7-3 and TRBJ2-1, with 9 nucleotides matching TRBD1. The trim removed 5 bases at V and 4 bases at J, leaving 9 bases unmatched. This CDR3 has 16 residues. CDR1 is SGHTA and CDR2 is FQGTGA in the germline V gene. Written as DNA, the CDR3 is TGTGCCAGCAGCCAAGACCTCGGGACAGGGTACAATGAGCAGTTCTTC. Amino acid sequence: CASSQDLGTGYNEQFF.